The 23 T cell receptor beta chains listed next were all sequenced from one sample in a study of shared clonotypes between healthy human individuals. Measured with immunoSEQ multiplex PCR; TCRdb has only the in-frame clones, and not every one. The table shows about 1 million clones, with approximately 80% occurring only once. Sequencing was done on a sample of memory CD4+ T cells from PBMCs. Stated subset: CD45RA-negative fraction. Receptor source: a man aged 18 to 30 in good health. Some clones in this sample may be carry-over from other donors' samples.

Of note for this clone: The same CDR3 arises from other DNA sequences in this sample as well. The V gene is TRBV28, the J gene TRBJ1-1; no clear D. Germline lookup yields CDR1 MDHEN and CDR2 SYDVKM. The CDR3 has 12 residues. Trimming shortened V by 2 bases and J by 3 bases, and 4 bases separated the two germline ends. CDR3 DNA: TGTGCCAGCAGTTTAGGCTACACTGAAGCTTTCTTT. Translation: CASSLGYTEAFF.

V usage is TRBV5-4 and J usage is TRBJ2-1, with 14 bases that match TRBD2. This CDR3 contains 16 residues. V lost 3 bases and J lost 6; bases outside the gene matches: 5. Germline V gene sequence: CDR1 SGHNT, CDR2 YYREEE (reference sequence). Here the CDR3 reads CASSWGLAGDLNEQFF. The CDR3 nucleotides read TGTGCCAGCAGCTGGGGACTAGCGGGAGACCTCAATGAGCAGTTCTTC.

This clone occurred a few times. The chain employs TRBV29-1 and TRBJ2-7; 10 nucleotides line up with TRBD1. CDR1 and CDR2 from the germline V gene are SQVTM and ANQGSEA. V dropped 4 bases and J dropped 6; count of bases not matched to a gene: 6. The CDR3 is 13 residues long. The CDR3 DNA reads as TGCAGCGTTGGAAGGGGACAGGGGATCGAGCAGTACTTC. Protein sequence: CSVGRGQGIEQYF.

As for this clone: A far larger clone differs by one base, so this is likely a read error. The rearrangement joins TRBV13 to TRBJ2-1, with 9 nucleotides matching TRBD1. Germline V lookup: CDR1 PRHDT, CDR2 FYEKMQ (reference sequence). This CDR3 comprises 15 residues. V lost 3 bases and J lost 2; bases outside the gene matches: 2. The CDR3 DNA reads as TGTGCCAGCAGCTTCCGGACAGGGGCCTACAATGAGCAGTTCTTC. Translating gives CASSFRTGAYNEQFF.

To note about this clone: This sample includes further DNA sequences coding for the same CDR3. This sequence joins TRBV28 and TRBJ2-1; D call uncertain. The V gene's germline CDR1 is MDHEN and CDR2 SYDVKM. The CDR3 loop spans 11 amino acids. The ends were cut back, 6 bases at V and 4 bases at J, with 4 bases in the middle. The CDR3 loop is CASSRYNEQFF. CDR3 in DNA: TGTGCCAGCAGCCGTTACAATGAGCAGTTCTTC.

Note on this clone: This sample also contains other DNA sequences that code for the same CDR3. The chain employs TRBV11-3 and TRBJ2-5; D is unresolved. The ends were cut back, 0 bases at V and 5 bases at J, with 4 bases in the middle. The V gene's germline CDR1 is SGHNT and CDR2 YENEEA. The CDR3 covers 12 residues. DNA for the CDR3: TGTGCCAGCAGCTTAGAGGATGAGACCCAGTACTTC. Amino acid sequence: CASSLEDETQYF.

The CDR3 DNA sequence: TGTGCCAGCAGCTCCCACAGTGGAGGTAATGAAAAACTGTTTTTT. The encoded protein is CASSSHSGGNEKLFF. The chain recombines TRBV9 with TRBJ1-4, with no clear D. The CDR3 covers 15 residues. The V end lost 4 bases, the J end lost 4 bases, and 14 bases lay between the germline ends. Looked up from germline, CDR1 is SGDLS and CDR2 is YYNGEE.

The chain uses TRBV11-1 and TRBJ2-3; 7 bases are a match to TRBD2. CDR3 length: 18 residues. The trim removed 6 bases at V and 6 bases at J, leaving 21 bases unmatched. Germline CDR1 and CDR2: SGHAT and FQDESV (reference sequence). CDR3 residues: CASRPLGEPSGTRDTQYF. The CDR3 DNA is TGTGCCAGCAGACCGCTCGGGGAGCCCAGCGGGACTCGGGATACGCAGTATTTT.

On this clone: Other DNA sequences in the same sample also yield this CDR3. The rearrangement links TRBV7-2 to TRBJ2-5; unclear D gene. The CDR3 length is 12 residues. Trimming removed 3 bases from V and 4 bases from J, with 6 bases in between. Germline CDR1 and CDR2: SGHTA and FQGNSA. The CDR3 here is CASSLIRETQYF. CDR3 coding DNA: TGTGCCAGCAGCTTGATCCGAGAGACCCAGTACTTC.

This chain's CDR3 is CASTETGMGYEQYF. The CDR3 coding sequence is TGTGCCAGCACCGAGACAGGGATGGGCTACGAGCAGTACTTC. The rearrangement uses TRBV6-1 and TRBJ2-7; TRBD1 matches at 7 bases. Germline CDR1 is MNHNS and CDR2 is SASEGT. V lost 7 bases and J lost 3; bases outside the gene matches: 9. This CDR3 contains 14 residues.

The chain links TRBV5-1 to TRBJ2-1; TRBD2 agrees at 14 bases. V lost 4 bases and J lost 7; bases outside the gene matches: 7. Germline V CDR1 and CDR2: SGHRS, YFSETQ. The CDR3 spans 16 residues. CDR3 in amino acids: CASSAQTSGRGNEQFF. CDR3 DNA sequence: TGCGCCAGCAGCGCCCAGACTAGCGGGAGGGGGAATGAGCAGTTCTTC.

Of note for this clone: The sample has other DNA sequences that encode this CDR3 too. This rearrangement joins TRBV9 to TRBJ2-5; D tentatively fits TRBD1 or TRBD2 (5 bases each). V was trimmed by 0 bases and J by 1 base, leaving 7 bases between them. The CDR3 is 14 residues long. Germline V gene lookup returns CDR1 SGDLS and CDR2 YYNGEE. The CDR3 coding sequence is TGTGCCAGCAGCGTAGGTGGGACCCAAGAGACCCAGTACTTC. Translation: CASSVGGTQETQYF.

This clone was seen once. This chain uses TRBV5-6 with TRBJ2-7; D remains ambiguous. CDR1 and CDR2 from the germline V gene are SGHDT and YYEEEE. Trimming left V 0 bases short and J 2 bases short, with 12 bases between. The CDR3 extends over 15 amino acids. CDR3 in amino acids: CASSLGYPTPYEQYF. As DNA, the CDR3 is TGTGCCAGCAGCTTGGGATACCCTACCCCCTACGAGCAGTACTTC.

The gene calls are TRBV18 and TRBJ1-5; D might be TRBD1 (5 bases). This CDR3 region has 18 residues. The V and J ends lost 3 bases and 9 bases respectively, with 27 bases between them. Germline assignment: CDR1 KGHSH and CDR2 LQKENI. The CDR3 bases are TGTGCCAGCTCACCCAAACCCCCGGGACGGATGTCTGTTGGGCCCCAGCATTTT. It is translated as CASSPKPPGRMSVGPQHF. The variable domain in full, with the rest retrieved from reference TRBV18 and TRBJ1-5, is NAGVMQNPRHLVRRRGQEARLRCSPMKGHSHVYWYRQLPEEGLKFMVYLQKENIIDESGMPKERFSAEFPKEGPSILRIQQVVRGDSAAYFCASSPKPPGRMSVGPQHFGDGTRLSIL.

This chain joins TRBV18 and TRBJ1-5; D call uncertain. The germline gives CDR1 KGHSH, CDR2 LQKENI. Trimming stripped 3 bases from V and 11 bases from J, with 11 bases between. The CDR3 extends over 12 amino acids. This CDR3 reads CASSPPDGAQHF. For the CDR3, the DNA is TGTGCCAGCTCACCTCCAGACGGGGCCCAGCATTTT.

The chain uses TRBV15 and TRBJ1-3, with D hard to call. The V gene's germline CDR1 is LNHNV and CDR2 YYDKDF (reference sequence). The CDR3 totals 13 residues. V was trimmed by 8 bases and J by 0 bases, leaving 8 bases between them. CDR3 coding DNA: TGTGCCACCGGGCAGAGCTCTGGAAACACCATATATTTT. Translated: CATGQSSGNTIYF.

The V and J genes are TRBV11-1 and TRBJ2-7, with D perhaps TRBD2 (6 bases). Germline V CDR1 and CDR2: SGHAT, FQDESV (reference sequence). The CDR3 is 15 amino acids. Trimming took 4 bases from V and 4 from J, leaving 17 bases between them. CDR3 sequence (DNA): TGTGCCAGCAGCTCGAGGGGCGGGATGTTTTACGAGCAGTACTTC. It encodes CASSSRGGMFYEQYF.

Concerning this clone itself: This sample also contains other DNA sequences that code for the same CDR3. The J gene is TRBJ1-1, the V gene TRBV7-2; 7 positions match TRBD1. Looked up from germline, CDR1 is SGHTA and CDR2 is FQGNSA. Trimming at V came to 3 bases and at J to 2 bases, leaving 3 bases not matched to a gene. The CDR3 is made up of 14 amino acids. CDR3 residues: CASSFTGVNTEAFF. Here the CDR3 DNA reads TGTGCCAGCAGCTTTACAGGGGTTAACACTGAAGCTTTCTTT.

The chain couples TRBV9 to TRBJ1-1; D possibly corresponds to TRBD1 (6 bases). This CDR3 comprises 15 residues. From germline, CDR1 is SGDLS and CDR2 YYNGEE. V lost 3 bases, J lost 0 bases, and 12 bases lay in between. This CDR3 reads CASSEGGRLNTEAFF. The CDR3 DNA sequence: TGTGCCAGCAGCGAGGGGGGCCGGCTGAACACTGAAGCTTTCTTT.

The V call is TRBV2, the J call TRBJ2-3; tentatively, D is TRBD1 (5 bases). From germline, CDR1 is SNHLY and CDR2 FYNNEI. Trimming left V 6 bases short and J 2 bases short, with 18 bases between. This CDR3 comprises 16 residues. The CDR3 nucleotides are TGTGCCAGCAGGGAATCACAGGTTCCTTACACAGATACGCAGTATTTT. This translates into CASRESQVPYTDTQYF.

The chain joins TRBV9 to TRBJ2-3; D is undetermined. CDR3 size: 16 residues. Trimming took off 0 bases at V and 0 bases at J, with 11 bases between the two ends. Germline V lookup: CDR1 SGDLS, CDR2 YYNGEE. The CDR3: CASSVAAAPSTDTQYF. The CDR3 nucleotides read TGTGCCAGCAGCGTAGCGGCTGCTCCAAGCACAGATACGCAGTATTTT.

The chain links TRBV6-1 to TRBJ1-4, with TRBD1 as a possible D gene (6 bases). Trimming cost V 5 bases and J 4 bases, with 14 bases left between them. Germline values: CDR1 MNHNS, CDR2 SASEGT. This CDR3 is built from 15 residues. CDR3 amino acids: CASSPRTVSNEKLFF. DNA for the CDR3: TGTGCCAGCAGTCCCCGGACAGTTAGTAATGAAAAACTGTTTTTT.

The V gene is TRBV28, the J gene TRBJ1-2, with D possibly being TRBD1 (5 bases). The CDR3 is 15 amino acids. The germline V gene has CDR1 MDHEN and CDR2 SYDVKM. Trimming cost V 5 bases and J 4 bases, with 17 bases left between them. The CDR3 DNA reads TGTGCCAGCAGTATGGGACCCCGAGAGACCTATGGCTACACCTTC. Amino acids: CASSMGPRETYGYTF.